In this sample, the clone carrying this T cell receptor (beta chain) turned up many times. The antigen is not known. This record comes from a study of CD8 T cells in ankylosing spondylitis. This CDR3 spans 14 amino acids. V was pared by 4 bases and J by 5 bases, with 9 bases of the junction left unmatched. Per the germline V gene, CDR1 is SGHRS and CDR2 is YFSETQ. Quantitative molecular-barcoded 5'-RACE generated the TCR beta libraries. TCRdb reprocessed the 5' RACE reads via MiXCR and lists one record per CDR3 protein. The table has about 150,000 distinct CDR3 sequences, roughly 6.6% seen once; the top ten hold roughly an eighth. Study-wide points: Clones linked to disease, bearing a CD8+ phenotype, were relatively rare in peripheral blood.

The V gene is TRBV5-1, the J gene TRBJ2-7; TRBD1 matches at 7 bases. The source material was blood, either unsorted or a sorted T cell fraction (not recorded which). This TCR was sampled from a female donor with ankylosing spondylitis or in good health (not recorded which). As DNA, the CDR3 is TGCGCCAGCAGCCAGGGACAGACGGTCAACGAGCAGTACTTC. Residues: CASSQGQTVNEQYF. Full variable domain (rest looked up from reference TRBV5-1 and TRBJ2-7): KAGVTQTPRYLIKTRGQQVTLSCSPISGHRSVSWYQQTPGQGLQFLFEYFSETQRNKGNFPGRFSGRQFSNSRSEMNVSTLELGDSALYLCASSQGQTVNEQYFGPGTRLTVT.